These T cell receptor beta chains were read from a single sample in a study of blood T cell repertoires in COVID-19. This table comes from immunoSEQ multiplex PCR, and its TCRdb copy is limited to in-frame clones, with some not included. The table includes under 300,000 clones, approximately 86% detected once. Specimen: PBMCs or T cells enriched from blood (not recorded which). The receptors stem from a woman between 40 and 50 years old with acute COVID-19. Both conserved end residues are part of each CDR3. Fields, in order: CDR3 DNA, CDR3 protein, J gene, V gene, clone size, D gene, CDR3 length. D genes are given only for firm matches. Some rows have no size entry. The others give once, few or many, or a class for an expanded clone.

CDR3nt: TGCGCCAGCAGCGGGGGACTAGCGGGAGGGCCTTCCTACAATGAGCAGTTCTTC
CDR3aa: CASSGGLAGGPSYNEQFF
j_gene: TRBJ2-1
v_gene: TRBV5-1
abundance: .
d_gene: TRBD2
len: 18

CDR3nt: TGCGCCAGCAGCGGGAAAAAGGCTAGCGGGTATCACTACAATGAGCAGTTCTTC
CDR3aa: CASSGKKASGYHYNEQFF
j_gene: TRBJ2-1
v_gene: TRBV5-1
abundance: many
d_gene: TRBD2
len: 18

CDR3nt: TGTGCCACCAGCAGAGACCCCGCCAAGCGCTACAATGAGCAGTTCTTC
CDR3aa: CATSRDPAKRYNEQFF
j_gene: TRBJ2-1
v_gene: TRBV15
abundance: few
d_gene: .
len: 16

CDR3nt: TGCGCCACCGCAGATGGAGCAGGGGCCTACGAGCAGTACTTC
CDR3aa: CATADGAGAYEQYF
j_gene: TRBJ2-7
v_gene: TRBV5-1
abundance: .
d_gene: .
len: 14

CDR3nt: TGTGCTAGTGGCTCCCTAGGGACCAGGGGGGAGCAGTACTTC
CDR3aa: CASGSLGTRGEQYF
j_gene: TRBJ2-7
v_gene: TRBV12-5
abundance: .
d_gene: TRBD1
len: 14

CDR3nt: TGTGCCAGCAGCGTTTCCGGGACAGGGTACTACGAGCAGTACTTC
CDR3aa: CASSVSGTGYYEQYF
j_gene: TRBJ2-7
v_gene: TRBV11-2
abundance: .
d_gene: TRBD1
len: 15

CDR3nt: TGTGCCAGCAGCTTTAGACAGGGGTACCAAGAGACCCAGTACTTC
CDR3aa: CASSFRQGYQETQYF
j_gene: TRBJ2-5
v_gene: TRBV7-6
abundance: .
d_gene: TRBD1
len: 15

CDR3nt: TGTGCCAGCAGACCCGGGACTTTCAACACAGATACGCAGTATTTT
CDR3aa: CASRPGTFNTDTQYF
j_gene: TRBJ2-3
v_gene: TRBV3-1/TRBV3-2
abundance: .
d_gene: .
len: 15

CDR3nt: TGTGCCAGCAGCCAAGTCAGGTCGAACACTGAAGCTTTCTTT
CDR3aa: CASSQVRSNTEAFF
j_gene: TRBJ1-1
v_gene: TRBV3-1/TRBV3-2
abundance: .
d_gene: .
len: 14

CDR3nt: TGCGCCAGCAGCTTGGGACTAGCGATAGGTACCTACAATGAGCAGTTCTTC
CDR3aa: CASSLGLAIGTYNEQFF
j_gene: TRBJ2-1
v_gene: TRBV5-1
abundance: .
d_gene: TRBD2
len: 17

CDR3nt: TGTGCCAGTAGTAAAAGGACTAGCGGGAGTTACGAGCAGTACTTC
CDR3aa: CASSKRTSGSYEQYF
j_gene: TRBJ2-7
v_gene: TRBV19
abundance: .
d_gene: TRBD2
len: 15

CDR3nt: TGTGCCATCGGACTAGCGGGTGCCTACGAGCAGTACTTC
CDR3aa: CAIGLAGAYEQYF
j_gene: TRBJ2-7
v_gene: TRBV27
abundance: .
d_gene: TRBD2
len: 13

CDR3nt: TGTGCCAGCAGTTTCGCGGGTGGCCGAAATCAGCCCCAGCATTTT
CDR3aa: CASSFAGGRNQPQHF
j_gene: TRBJ1-5
v_gene: TRBV27
abundance: .
d_gene: .
len: 15

CDR3nt: TGTGCCAGCAGCCAAGTGGAGGGTTCCGCTGGAAACACCATATATTTT
CDR3aa: CASSQVEGSAGNTIYF
j_gene: TRBJ1-3
v_gene: TRBV3-1/TRBV3-2
abundance: .
d_gene: .
len: 16

CDR3nt: TGTGCCTGGAGTGTACGGGGGAGGGCGTGGGAGACCCAGTACTTC
CDR3aa: CAWSVRGRAWETQYF
j_gene: TRBJ2-5
v_gene: TRBV30
abundance: .
d_gene: TRBD2
len: 15

CDR3nt: TGTGCCAGCAGCCGCAGGATTAACTATGGCTACACCTTC
CDR3aa: CASSRRINYGYTF
j_gene: TRBJ1-2
v_gene: TRBV14
abundance: .
d_gene: .
len: 13

CDR3nt: TGTGCCAGCACCTGGGACAGCAGCTCCTACGAGCAGTACTTC
CDR3aa: CASTWDSSSYEQYF
j_gene: TRBJ2-7
v_gene: TRBV2
abundance: .
d_gene: TRBD1
len: 14

CDR3nt: TGTGCCACCTCACAGGGGGACGCTGAAGCTTTCTTT
CDR3aa: CATSQGDAEAFF
j_gene: TRBJ1-1
v_gene: TRBV24-1
abundance: .
d_gene: TRBD1
len: 12

CDR3nt: TGTGCCAGCAGCCCCCCGGGCAGCGGGAGCCCAAACAATGAGCAGTTCTTC
CDR3aa: CASSPPGSGSPNNEQFF
j_gene: TRBJ2-1
v_gene: TRBV7-9
abundance: .
d_gene: TRBD2
len: 17

CDR3nt: TGTGCCAGCAGTGAGTTGTCAGGGGCGTTTGGGGAGCAGTACTTC
CDR3aa: CASSELSGAFGEQYF
j_gene: TRBJ2-7
v_gene: TRBV6-1
abundance: .
d_gene: .
len: 15

CDR3nt: TGTGCCAGCAGCCCGGATGGAGGAGCCTACGAGCAGTACTTC
CDR3aa: CASSPDGGAYEQYF
j_gene: TRBJ2-7
v_gene: TRBV5-6
abundance: few
d_gene: .
len: 14

CDR3nt: TGTGCCAGTAGTATAGAGGAGGACAGGGGAGCTTTCTTT
CDR3aa: CASSIEEDRGAFF
j_gene: TRBJ1-1
v_gene: TRBV19
abundance: .
d_gene: TRBD1
len: 13

CDR3nt: TGCGCCAGCAGTGAGTCGAGGAGAACAAACTCCTACGAGCAGTACTTC
CDR3aa: CASSESRRTNSYEQYF
j_gene: TRBJ2-7
v_gene: TRBV10-2
abundance: .
d_gene: .
len: 16

CDR3nt: TGTGCCAGCAGCTTTGGGCTAGCGGAAAACAATGAGCAGTTCTTC
CDR3aa: CASSFGLAENNEQFF
j_gene: TRBJ2-1
v_gene: TRBV11-3
abundance: .
d_gene: TRBD2
len: 15

CDR3nt: TGTGCCAGCAGTGACTCCGTAACTAGCGGTGAGCAGTTCTTC
CDR3aa: CASSDSVTSGEQFF
j_gene: TRBJ2-1
v_gene: TRBV6-4
abundance: .
d_gene: TRBD2
len: 14

CDR3nt: TGTGCCAGCAGCTCAAAACCGGGACAGGGCTCTTCTGGGGCCAACGTCCTGACTTTC
CDR3aa: CASSSKPGQGSSGANVLTF
j_gene: TRBJ2-6
v_gene: TRBV5-4
abundance: .
d_gene: TRBD1
len: 19

CDR3nt: TGTGCCAGCAGCCAAGATACCGAGCGGGAGATAGAGACCCAGTACTTC
CDR3aa: CASSQDTEREIETQYF
j_gene: TRBJ2-5
v_gene: TRBV3-1/TRBV3-2
abundance: .
d_gene: TRBD2
len: 16

CDR3nt: TGCGCCAGCAGCCAAGATAGGGCGGCGGGATTCTACGAGCAGTACTTC
CDR3aa: CASSQDRAAGFYEQYF
j_gene: TRBJ2-7
v_gene: TRBV4-1
abundance: .
d_gene: .
len: 16

CDR3nt: TGTGCCAGCAGCCAGGGACAGGGCAATTCACCCCTCCACTTT
CDR3aa: CASSQGQGNSPLHF
j_gene: TRBJ1-6
v_gene: TRBV4-2
abundance: .
d_gene: TRBD1
len: 14

CDR3nt: TGTGCCAGTAGCTACAGGGGGAGGCTCGGCTACGAGCAGTACTTC
CDR3aa: CASSYRGRLGYEQYF
j_gene: TRBJ2-7
v_gene: TRBV19
abundance: few
d_gene: TRBD1
len: 15

CDR3nt: TGTGCCAGCAGCTTAGAAGGGACTAGCGGCTACGAGCAGTACTTC
CDR3aa: CASSLEGTSGYEQYF
j_gene: TRBJ2-7
v_gene: TRBV7-3
abundance: .
d_gene: TRBD2
len: 15

CDR3nt: TGTGCCAGCAGCAAAAACAAGCGGGAGGATCCTGAAGAGACCCAGTACTTC
CDR3aa: CASSKNKREDPEETQYF
j_gene: TRBJ2-5
v_gene: TRBV21-1
abundance: .
d_gene: .
len: 17

CDR3nt: TGCGCCAGCAGTGGAGCGGGAGGAAATGAGCAGTTCTTC
CDR3aa: CASSGAGGNEQFF
j_gene: TRBJ2-1
v_gene: TRBV10-2
abundance: .
d_gene: TRBD2
len: 13

CDR3nt: TGTGCCAGCAGTGAAGAGTCAGGGGACAGGTTCCGCACCGGGGAGCTGTTTTTT
CDR3aa: CASSEESGDRFRTGELFF
j_gene: TRBJ2-2
v_gene: TRBV2
abundance: .
d_gene: TRBD1
len: 18

CDR3nt: TGTGCCAGCAGATTAACCAGGATCATCACCGGGGAGCTGTTTTTT
CDR3aa: CASRLTRIITGELFF
j_gene: TRBJ2-2
v_gene: TRBV7-8
abundance: .
d_gene: .
len: 15

CDR3nt: TGTGCCATCAGTGACCACGGGACACTTGGCTACACCTTC
CDR3aa: CAISDHGTLGYTF
j_gene: TRBJ1-2
v_gene: TRBV10-3
abundance: .
d_gene: .
len: 13

CDR3nt: TGTGCCAGCAGCGTAGGGACAGCTAGCAATCAGCCCCAGCATTTT
CDR3aa: CASSVGTASNQPQHF
j_gene: TRBJ1-5
v_gene: TRBV7-8
abundance: once
d_gene: TRBD1
len: 15

CDR3nt: TGTGCCAGCAGCTCCCCTTGGAGACAGTCGAACACCGGGGAGCTGTTTTTT
CDR3aa: CASSSPWRQSNTGELFF
j_gene: TRBJ2-2
v_gene: TRBV7-8
abundance: .
d_gene: .
len: 17

CDR3nt: TGCGCCAGCAGCCAAGAAGTTCAGGGGGGCCCTTACGAGCAGTACTTC
CDR3aa: CASSQEVQGGPYEQYF
j_gene: TRBJ2-7
v_gene: TRBV4-1
abundance: .
d_gene: .
len: 16

CDR3nt: TGTGCCAGCAGTTACGATCCTGGGGGGAGGCCCCTCCACTTT
CDR3aa: CASSYDPGGRPLHF
j_gene: TRBJ1-6
v_gene: TRBV6-5
abundance: .
d_gene: .
len: 14